This T cell receptor beta chain stems from a study of blood T cells in healthy people across ages. About the study: Template switching captured about one barcoded beta molecule per two T cells.

Germline-derived CDR1 and CDR2 are SGHTA and FQGNSA. The CDR3 spans 15 residues. V was clipped by 5 bases and J by 4 bases; unmatched bases: 9. There are a few counts of this clonotype. Combining a sample-barcoded 5' primer with a J-beta primer mix, a second PCR ran for roughly 6 to 11 cycles. Via MiXCR, TCRdb re-called the 5' RACE reads, giving one row per CDR3 protein. The sample consists of 800,000 or so distinct CDR3 sequences, roughly 25% of them appearing once. This sample also appeared in a second study, on T cells of mothers and their children. From that paper: Every mother produced more than 10 million TCR beta CDR3 reads, whereas every child provided 2.5 million to 3.5 million.

The chain has TRBV7-2 and TRBJ1-2, with 8 bases fitting TRBD1. Sample: blood. The sequence came from a boy aged 10-17 years in good health. The CDR3 DNA reads as TGTGCCAGCAGCCGCGGGGCAGGGGGCGGCTATGGCTACACCTTC. It encodes CASSRGAGGGYGYTF.